Included here is one T cell receptor (beta chain) sequence, with context. The data belong to a study of early T cells in non-severe SARS-CoV-2 infection. TCRdb called the 5' RACE reads again in MiXCR, with one record for every CDR3 protein. Of approximately 47,000 distinct CDR3 sequences in the sample, approximately 5.7% were seen once. The sequence was obtained from an adult who was a healthcare worker with PCR-confirmed SARS-CoV-2 infection or an uninfected control (not recorded which). The specimen comprised whole blood, sampled at baseline.

CDR3 amino acids: CSAPRGHYGYTF. CDR3 sequence (DNA): TGCAGCGCCCCGAGGGGACACTATGGCTACACCTTC. J is TRBJ1-2 and V is TRBV20-1, with D maybe TRBD1 (5 bases). Germline values: CDR1 DFQATT, CDR2 SNEGSKA (reference sequence). CDR3 size: 12 residues.